A single sample is the source of the 10 T cell receptor beta chains below, sequenced in a study of human T cells and chemical hapten exposure. Each CDR3 protein is one row after TCRdb ran MiXCR on the RACE reads. Here the sample spans about 380,000 distinct CDR3 sequences, 4.5% to 6% being singletons. Stated time point: pre-sensitization, week 0. Treatment defined: therapeutic diphenylcyclopropenone sensitization with weekly scalp DPC. The sample in question was whole blood, obtained in connection with sensitization to the hapten diphenylcyclopropenone (DPC). These receptors were collected from a woman aged 45-65 years with alopecia areata. Some clones in this sample may be carry-over from other donors' samples.

The CDR3 reads CAISGPGTGFKQFF. As DNA, the CDR3 is TGTGCCATCAGCGGTCCCGGGACAGGGTTTAAGCAGTTCTTC. The rearrangement links TRBV10-3 to TRBJ2-1, with TRBD1 matching over 9 bases. J gave up 11 bases and V 6 bases, and 11 bases lay outside the gene matches. The CDR3 contains 14 residues. The germline gives CDR1 ENHRY, CDR2 SYGVKD.

This clonotype has at least ten counts. This sequence joins TRBV18 and TRBJ2-5; TRBD2 matches 9 bases. The CDR3 is made up of 15 amino acids. Germline V gene data show CDR1 as KGHSH and CDR2 as LQKENI. Trimming removed 3 bases from V and 5 bases from J; junction bases left unmatched: 7. Here the CDR3 DNA reads TGTGCCAGCTCACCCCTGGGACTAGCAGAGGAGACCCAGTACTTC. This codes for CASSPLGLAEETQYF.

This clonotype has more than one count but fewer than ten. This sequence joins TRBV12-3 or TRBV12-4 and TRBJ2-1; no definite D call. The V end was cut by 2 bases, the J end by 9 bases, with 2 bases between. This CDR3 is 10 amino acids long. In DNA, the CDR3 is TGTGCCAGCAGTTTAATTGAGCAGTTCTTC. Its protein is CASSLIEQFF.

The genes are TRBV2 and TRBJ1-1, with D perhaps matching TRBD1 (6 bases). There are 12 residues in the CDR3. CDR1 and CDR2 (germline): SNHLY, FYNNEI. Trimming stripped 7 bases from V and 7 bases from J, with 13 bases between. CDR3 loop: CASKGERGEAFF. The CDR3, as DNA: TGTGCCAGCAAGGGGGAACGGGGTGAAGCTTTCTTT.

This clonotype appeared many times. The chain links TRBV4-2 to TRBJ1-5, with a possible D match to TRBD1 (5 bases). The CDR3 runs to 13 residues. The germline V and J ends were trimmed by 7 bases and 4 bases, with 11 bases remaining between them. CDR1 and CDR2 from the germline V gene are LGHNA and YNFKEQ. The CDR3 DNA sequence: TGTGCCAGCAAAGGCGGGGGAAATCAGCCCCAGCATTTT. Amino acid sequence: CASKGGGNQPQHF.

CDR3 amino acids: CSAQGGTWTEAFF. The DNA for the CDR3 is TGCAGTGCTCAGGGAGGGACATGGACTGAAGCTTTCTTT. The chain uses TRBV20-1 and TRBJ1-1; the D gene is possibly TRBD1 (6 bases). Germline CDR1 and CDR2: DFQATT and SNEGSKA (reference sequence). Trimming stripped 5 bases from V and 5 bases from J, with 15 bases between. The CDR3 has 13 amino acids.

This clonotype was seen many times. This rearrangement joins TRBV4-3 to TRBJ2-3; D not resolved. Germline V CDR1 and CDR2: LGHNA, YSLEER. The V and J ends lost 1 base and 2 bases respectively, with 10 bases between them. CDR3 length: 15 amino acids. The CDR3 sequence is CASSQAHYATDTQYF. The CDR3 DNA reads as TGCGCCAGCAGCCAAGCCCACTATGCCACAGATACGCAGTATTTT.

This clonotype was seen only a few times. The J gene is TRBJ2-1, the V gene TRBV21-1; the table's D call TRBD1 went unverified against the DNA. TRBV21-1 is a documented pseudogene. The CDR3 extends over 15 amino acids. The CDR3: CASSNPPVQGNEQFF. The CDR3, as DNA: TGTGCCAGCAGCAACCCCCCCGTACAGGGGAATGAGCAGTTCTTC.

This clonotype was recorded at least ten times. V and J are TRBV6-5 and TRBJ2-5; weak D call: TRBD2 (5 bases). The CDR3 is made up of 14 amino acids. V shed 5 bases and J shed 6 bases, with 16 bases lying between them. The germline CDR1 and CDR2 sequences are MNHEY and SVGAGI. The CDR3 DNA sequence: TGTGCCAGCAGTCCCCGTGGAGGAGTAAAGACCCAGTACTTC. It yields the protein CASSPRGGVKTQYF.

This chain joins TRBV5-1 and TRBJ1-5, with 7 bases lining up with TRBD1. With 3 bases clipped from V and 3 bases from J, the junction kept 3 bases outside the gene matches. Germline V lookup: CDR1 SGHRS, CDR2 YFSETQ. This CDR3 has 14 residues. The CDR3: CASSWGTVNQPQHF. DNA of the CDR3: TGCGCCAGCAGCTGGGGGACAGTCAATCAGCCCCAGCATTTT.